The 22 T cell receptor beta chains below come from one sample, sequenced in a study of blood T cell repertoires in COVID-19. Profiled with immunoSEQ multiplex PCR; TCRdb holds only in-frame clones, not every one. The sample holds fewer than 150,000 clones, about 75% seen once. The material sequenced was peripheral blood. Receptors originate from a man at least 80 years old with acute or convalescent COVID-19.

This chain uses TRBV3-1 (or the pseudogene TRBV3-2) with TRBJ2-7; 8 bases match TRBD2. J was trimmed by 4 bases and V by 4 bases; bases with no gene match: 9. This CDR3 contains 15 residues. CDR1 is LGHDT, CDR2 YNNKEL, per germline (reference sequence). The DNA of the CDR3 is TGTGCCAGCAGCCTCGGACTAGCCAGCAGGTACGAGCAGTACTTC. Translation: CASSLGLASRYEQYF.

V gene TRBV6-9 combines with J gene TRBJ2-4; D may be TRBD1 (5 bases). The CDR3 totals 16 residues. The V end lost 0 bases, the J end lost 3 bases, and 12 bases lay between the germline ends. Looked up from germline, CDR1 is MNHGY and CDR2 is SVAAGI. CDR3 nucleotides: TGTGCCAGCAGTTATTCATCAGGGATGGTCAAAAACATTCAGTACTTC. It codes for CASSYSSGMVKNIQYF.

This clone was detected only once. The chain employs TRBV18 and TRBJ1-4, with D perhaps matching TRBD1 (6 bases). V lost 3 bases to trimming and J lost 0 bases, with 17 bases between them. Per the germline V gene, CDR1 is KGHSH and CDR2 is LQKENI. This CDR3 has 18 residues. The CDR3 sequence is CASSPQQGLEATNEKLFF. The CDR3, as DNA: TGTGCCAGCTCACCGCAACAGGGTCTGGAGGCAACTAATGAAAAACTGTTTTTT.

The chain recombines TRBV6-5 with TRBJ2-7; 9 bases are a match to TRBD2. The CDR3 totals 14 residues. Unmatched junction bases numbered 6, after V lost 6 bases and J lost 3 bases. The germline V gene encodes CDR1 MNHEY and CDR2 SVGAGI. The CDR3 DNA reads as TGTGCCAGCAGGGCACGGCGGGAGGGCTACGAGCAGTACTTC. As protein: CASRARREGYEQYF.

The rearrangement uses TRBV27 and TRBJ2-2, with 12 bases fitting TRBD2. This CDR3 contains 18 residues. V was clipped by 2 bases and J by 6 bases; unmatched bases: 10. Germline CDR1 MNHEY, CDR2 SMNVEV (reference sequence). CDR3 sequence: CASSLRGLAGISSGELFF. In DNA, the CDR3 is TGTGCCAGCAGTTTACGCGGACTAGCGGGGATATCGTCCGGGGAGCTGTTTTTT.

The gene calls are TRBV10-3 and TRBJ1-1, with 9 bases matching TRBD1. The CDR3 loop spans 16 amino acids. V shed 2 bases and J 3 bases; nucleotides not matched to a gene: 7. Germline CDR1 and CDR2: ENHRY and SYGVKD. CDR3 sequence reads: CAISEKQGAGDTEAFF. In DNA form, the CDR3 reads TGTGCCATCAGTGAGAAACAGGGGGCGGGGGACACTGAAGCTTTCTTT.

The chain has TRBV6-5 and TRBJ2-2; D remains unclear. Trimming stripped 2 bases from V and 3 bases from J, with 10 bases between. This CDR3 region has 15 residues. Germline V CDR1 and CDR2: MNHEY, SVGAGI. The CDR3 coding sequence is TGTGCCAGCAGTTACCCAGGTCGAGACACCGGGGAGCTGTTTTTT. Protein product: CASSYPGRDTGELFF.

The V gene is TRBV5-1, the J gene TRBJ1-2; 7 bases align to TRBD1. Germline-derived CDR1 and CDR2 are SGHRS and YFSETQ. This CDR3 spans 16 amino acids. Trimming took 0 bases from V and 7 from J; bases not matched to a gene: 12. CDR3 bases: TGCGCCAGCAGCTTGGAATCGACAGGGTATTATAGTGGCTACACCTTC. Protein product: CASSLESTGYYSGYTF.

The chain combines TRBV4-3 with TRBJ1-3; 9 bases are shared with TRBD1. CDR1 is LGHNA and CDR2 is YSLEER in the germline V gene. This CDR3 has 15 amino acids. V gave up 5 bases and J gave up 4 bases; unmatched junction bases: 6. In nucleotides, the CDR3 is TGCGCCAGCAGCAAAACAGGGGGCAGAGGAAACACCATATATTTT. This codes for CASSKTGGRGNTIYF.

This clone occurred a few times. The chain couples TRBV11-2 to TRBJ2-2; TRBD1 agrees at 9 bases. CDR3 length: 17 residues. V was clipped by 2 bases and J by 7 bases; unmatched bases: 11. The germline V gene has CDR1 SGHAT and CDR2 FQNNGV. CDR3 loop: CASSLRLGQGLIGELFF. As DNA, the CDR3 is TGTGCCAGCAGCTTAAGGCTGGGACAGGGCCTAATCGGGGAGCTGTTTTTT.

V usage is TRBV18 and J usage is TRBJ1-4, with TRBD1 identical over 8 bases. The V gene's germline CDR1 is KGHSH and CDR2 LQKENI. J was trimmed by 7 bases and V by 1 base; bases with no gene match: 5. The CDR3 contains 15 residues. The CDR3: CASSPRPGGTEKLFF. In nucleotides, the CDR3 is TGTGCCAGCTCACCACGGCCAGGGGGCACTGAAAAACTGTTTTTT.

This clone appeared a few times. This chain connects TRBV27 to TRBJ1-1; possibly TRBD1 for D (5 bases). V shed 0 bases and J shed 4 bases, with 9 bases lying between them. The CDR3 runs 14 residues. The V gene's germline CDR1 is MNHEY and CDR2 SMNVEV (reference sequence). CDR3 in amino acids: CASSLSRGGTEAFF. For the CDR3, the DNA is TGTGCCAGCAGTTTATCGCGGGGGGGCACTGAAGCTTTCTTT.

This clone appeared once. The CDR3 sequence is CASSRAGGTYNEQFF. In DNA, the CDR3 is TGTGCCAGCAGCAGAGCGGGGGGCACCTACAATGAGCAGTTCTTC. The chain is built from TRBV11-2 and TRBJ2-1; 9 bases align to TRBD2. The trim removed 5 bases at V and 2 bases at J, leaving 4 bases unmatched. CDR3 length: 15 amino acids. Germline assignment: CDR1 SGHAT and CDR2 FQNNGV.

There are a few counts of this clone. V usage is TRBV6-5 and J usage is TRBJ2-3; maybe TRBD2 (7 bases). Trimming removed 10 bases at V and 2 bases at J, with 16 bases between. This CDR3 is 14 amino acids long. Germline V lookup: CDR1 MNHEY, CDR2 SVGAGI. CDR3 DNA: TGTGCCACGGGGAGGGGGTTGAACACAGATACGCAGTATTTT. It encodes CATGRGLNTDTQYF.

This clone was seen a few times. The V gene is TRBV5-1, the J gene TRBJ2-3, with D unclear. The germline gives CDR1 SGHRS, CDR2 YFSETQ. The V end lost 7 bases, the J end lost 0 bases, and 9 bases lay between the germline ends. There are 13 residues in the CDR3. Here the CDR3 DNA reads TGCGCCAGCGGCGGCGTTAGCACAGATACGCAGTATTTT. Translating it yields CASGGVSTDTQYF.

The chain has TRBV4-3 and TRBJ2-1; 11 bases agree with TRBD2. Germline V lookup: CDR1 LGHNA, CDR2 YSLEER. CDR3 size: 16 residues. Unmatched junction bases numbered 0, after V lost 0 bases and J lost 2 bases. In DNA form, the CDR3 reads TGCGCCAGCAGCCAAGATAGCGGGGGGGCCTACAATGAGCAGTTCTTC. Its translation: CASSQDSGGAYNEQFF.

CDR3 loop: CASSFGRETQYF. CDR3 DNA: TGTGCCAGCAGCTTCGGTCGTGAGACCCAGTACTTC. V gene TRBV5-6 combines with J gene TRBJ2-5; D ambiguous. The length of the CDR3 is 12 residues. V was clipped by 2 bases and J by 5 bases, with 7 bases between them. CDR1 is SGHDT, CDR2 YYEEEE, per germline.

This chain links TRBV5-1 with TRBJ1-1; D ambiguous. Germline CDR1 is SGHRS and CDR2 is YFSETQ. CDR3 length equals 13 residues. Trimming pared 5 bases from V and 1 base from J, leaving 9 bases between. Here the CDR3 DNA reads TGCGCCAGCAGTCAGGTGAAGAACACTGAAGCTTTCTTT. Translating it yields CASSQVKNTEAFF.

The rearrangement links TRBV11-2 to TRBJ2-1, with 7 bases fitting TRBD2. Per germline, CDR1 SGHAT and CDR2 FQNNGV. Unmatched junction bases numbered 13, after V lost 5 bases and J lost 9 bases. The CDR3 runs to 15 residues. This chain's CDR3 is CASSLRDYSYSEQFF. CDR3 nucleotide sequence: TGTGCCAGCAGCCTCCGGGACTACTCTTATTCTGAGCAGTTCTTC.

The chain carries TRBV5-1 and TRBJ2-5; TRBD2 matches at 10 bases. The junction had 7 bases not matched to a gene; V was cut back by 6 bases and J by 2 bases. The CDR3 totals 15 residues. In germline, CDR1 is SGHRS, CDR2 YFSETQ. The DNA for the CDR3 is TGCGCCAGCATCCAAACTAGCGGGGCACAAGAGACCCAGTACTTC. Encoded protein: CASIQTSGAQETQYF.

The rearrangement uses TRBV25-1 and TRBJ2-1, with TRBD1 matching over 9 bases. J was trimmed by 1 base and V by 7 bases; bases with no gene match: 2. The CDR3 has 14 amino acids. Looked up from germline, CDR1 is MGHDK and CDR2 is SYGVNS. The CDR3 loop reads CASTTGGSYNEQFF. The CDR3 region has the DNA TGTGCCAGCACGACAGGGGGGTCCTACAATGAGCAGTTCTTC.

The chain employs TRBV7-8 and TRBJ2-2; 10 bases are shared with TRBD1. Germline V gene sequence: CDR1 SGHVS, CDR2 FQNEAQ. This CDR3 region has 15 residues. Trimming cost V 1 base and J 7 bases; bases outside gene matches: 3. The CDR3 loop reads CASSLGQGAGGELFF. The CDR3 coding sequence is TGTGCCAGCAGCTTAGGACAGGGGGCCGGCGGGGAGCTGTTTTTT.